This TCR beta chain comes out of a study of blood T cell repertoires in COVID-19. The overall study: The United States, Italy and Spain provided the acute and convalescent COVID-19 samples.

Those enrolled, adults aged 18 to 89 years, came from 25 or so US areas. Cohorts were assigned according to the clinical history that participants reported. Per the authors' pipeline: Using reference gene primer amplification, nucleated cell counts were estimated. Using immunoSEQ multiplex PCR, the repertoire was profiled, and TCRdb retains in-frame clones only, with some absent. The DNA was the basis for D and trimming; V, J and clone size are from that table. Here the sample spans about 310,000 clones, approximately 90% being singletons. The CDR3 is 14 residues long. The germline gives CDR1 MDHEN, CDR2 SYDVKM. V dropped 3 bases and J dropped 3 bases, with 9 bases sitting between them.

The receptor comes from a woman aged 40 to 50 who had recovered from COVID-19. The chain couples TRBV28 to TRBJ2-1; D is perhaps TRBD1 (6 bases). Input material: PBMCs or T cells enriched from blood (not recorded which). The CDR3: CASSLYRVYNEQFF. CDR3 nucleotides: TGTGCCAGCAGTTTGTACAGGGTCTACAATGAGCAGTTCTTC.